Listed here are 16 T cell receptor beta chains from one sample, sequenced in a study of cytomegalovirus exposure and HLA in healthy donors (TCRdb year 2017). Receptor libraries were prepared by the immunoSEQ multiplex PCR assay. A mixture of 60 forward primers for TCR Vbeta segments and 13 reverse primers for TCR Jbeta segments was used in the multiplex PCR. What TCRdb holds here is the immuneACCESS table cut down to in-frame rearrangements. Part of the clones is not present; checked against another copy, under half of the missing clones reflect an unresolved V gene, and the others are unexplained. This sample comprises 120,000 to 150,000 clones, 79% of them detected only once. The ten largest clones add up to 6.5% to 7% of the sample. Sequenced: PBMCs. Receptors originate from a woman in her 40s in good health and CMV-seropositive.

CDR3 protein: CASSPGTSGVYNEQFF. CDR3 sequence (DNA): TGTGCCAGCAGTCCCGGGACTAGCGGCGTTTACAATGAGCAGTTCTTC. This chain connects TRBV6-6 to TRBJ2-1; 11 nucleotides line up with TRBD2. The trim removed 5 bases at V and 4 bases at J, leaving 7 bases unmatched. The CDR3 is made up of 16 amino acids. CDR1 and CDR2 from the germline V gene are MNHNY and SVGAGI (reference sequence).

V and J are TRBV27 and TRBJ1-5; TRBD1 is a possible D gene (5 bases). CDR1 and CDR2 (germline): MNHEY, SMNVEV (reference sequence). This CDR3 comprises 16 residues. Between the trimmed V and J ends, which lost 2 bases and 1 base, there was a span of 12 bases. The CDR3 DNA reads TGTGCCAGCAGTTTAAATGGGGCGGTGAGCAATCAGCCCCAGCATTTT. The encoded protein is CASSLNGAVSNQPQHF.

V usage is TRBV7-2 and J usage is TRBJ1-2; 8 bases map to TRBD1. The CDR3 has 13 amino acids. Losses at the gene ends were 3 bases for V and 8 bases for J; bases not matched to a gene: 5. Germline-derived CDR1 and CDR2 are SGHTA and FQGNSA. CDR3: CASSFPGGGGYTF. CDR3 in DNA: TGTGCCAGCAGCTTCCCAGGGGGCGGAGGCTACACCTTC.

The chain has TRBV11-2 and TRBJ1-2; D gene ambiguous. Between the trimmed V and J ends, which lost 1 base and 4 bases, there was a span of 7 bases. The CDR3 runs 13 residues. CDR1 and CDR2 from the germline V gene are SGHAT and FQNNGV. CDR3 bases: TGTGCCAGCAGCTTAGGCAGGCCCTATGGCTACACCTTC. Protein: CASSLGRPYGYTF.

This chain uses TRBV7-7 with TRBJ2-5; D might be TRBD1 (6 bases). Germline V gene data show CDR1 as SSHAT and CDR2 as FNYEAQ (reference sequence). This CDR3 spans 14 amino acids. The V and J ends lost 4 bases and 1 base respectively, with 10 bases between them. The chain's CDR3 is CASSSSTGQETQYF. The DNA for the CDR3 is TGTGCCAGCAGCTCCTCGACAGGCCAAGAGACCCAGTACTTC. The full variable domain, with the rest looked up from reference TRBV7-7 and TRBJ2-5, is GAGVSQSPRYKVTKRGQDVTLRCDPISSHATLYWYQQALGQGPEFLTYFNYEAQPDKSGLPSDRFSAERPEGSISTLTIQRTEQRDSAMYRCASSSSTGQETQYFGPGTRLLVL.

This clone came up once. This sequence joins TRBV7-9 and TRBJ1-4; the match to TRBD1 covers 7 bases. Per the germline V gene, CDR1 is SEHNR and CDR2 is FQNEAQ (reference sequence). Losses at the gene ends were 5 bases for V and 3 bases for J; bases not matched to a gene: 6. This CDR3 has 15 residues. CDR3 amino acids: CASSASGGANEKLFF. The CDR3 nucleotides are TGTGCCAGCAGCGCGTCAGGGGGAGCTAATGAAAAACTGTTTTTT.

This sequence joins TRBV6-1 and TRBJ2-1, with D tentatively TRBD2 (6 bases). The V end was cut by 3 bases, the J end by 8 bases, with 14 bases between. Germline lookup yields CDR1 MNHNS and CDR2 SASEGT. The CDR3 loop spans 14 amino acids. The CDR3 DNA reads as TGTGCCAGCAGTGAGGCCGGGGGATGGGATGAGCAGTTCTTC. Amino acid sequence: CASSEAGGWDEQFF.

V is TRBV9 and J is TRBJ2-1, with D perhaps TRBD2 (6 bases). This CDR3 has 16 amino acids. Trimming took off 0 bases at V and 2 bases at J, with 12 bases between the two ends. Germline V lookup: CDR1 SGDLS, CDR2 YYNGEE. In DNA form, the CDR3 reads TGTGCCAGCAGCGTAGCTCCTGGCGGGGCCTACAATGAGCAGTTCTTC. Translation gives CASSVAPGGAYNEQFF.

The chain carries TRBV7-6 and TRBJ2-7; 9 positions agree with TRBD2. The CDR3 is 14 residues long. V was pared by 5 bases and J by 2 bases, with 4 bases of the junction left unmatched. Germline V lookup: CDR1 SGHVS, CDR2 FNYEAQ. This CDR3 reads CASSPGTSTYEQYF. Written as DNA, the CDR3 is TGTGCCAGCAGCCCGGGGACTAGCACCTACGAGCAGTACTTC.

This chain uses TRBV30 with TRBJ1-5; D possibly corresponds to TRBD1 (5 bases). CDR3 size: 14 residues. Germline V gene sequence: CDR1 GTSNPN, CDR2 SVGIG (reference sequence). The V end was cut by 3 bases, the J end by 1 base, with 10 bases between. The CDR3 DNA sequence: TGTGCCTGGAGATCAGGGCCGAGCAATCAGCCCCAGCATTTT. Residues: CAWRSGPSNQPQHF.

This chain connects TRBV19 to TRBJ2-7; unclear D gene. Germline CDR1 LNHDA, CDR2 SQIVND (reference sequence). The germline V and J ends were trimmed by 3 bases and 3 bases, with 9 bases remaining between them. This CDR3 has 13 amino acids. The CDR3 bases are TGTGCCAGTAGTATTCTTGGCCGCTACGAGCAGTACTTC. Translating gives CASSILGRYEQYF.

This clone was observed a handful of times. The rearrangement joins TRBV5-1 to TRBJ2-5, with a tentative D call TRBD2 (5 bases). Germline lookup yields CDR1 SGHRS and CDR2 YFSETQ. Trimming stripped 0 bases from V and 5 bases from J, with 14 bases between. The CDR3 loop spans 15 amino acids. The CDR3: CASSLASFGGETQYF. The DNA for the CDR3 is TGCGCCAGCAGCTTGGCGTCGTTTGGCGGGGAGACCCAGTACTTC. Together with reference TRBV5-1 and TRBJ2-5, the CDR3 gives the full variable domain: KAGVTQTPRYLIKTRGQQVTLSCSPISGHRSVSWYQQTPGQGLQFLFEYFSETQRNKGNFPGRFSGRQFSNSRSEMNVSTLELGDSALYLCASSLASFGGETQYFGPGTRLLVL.

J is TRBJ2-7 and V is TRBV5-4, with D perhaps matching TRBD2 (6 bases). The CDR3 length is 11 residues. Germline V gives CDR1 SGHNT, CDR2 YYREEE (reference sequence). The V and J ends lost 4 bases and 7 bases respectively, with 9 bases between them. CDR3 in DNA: TGTGCCAGCAGCGCCAGCGGGGAGCAGTACTTC. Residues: CASSASGEQYF.

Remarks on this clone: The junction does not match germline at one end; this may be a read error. CDR3 in DNA: TGTGCCAGCAGCCAAGGAATCTCCCCTGAAGCTTTTTTT. This translates into CASSQGISPEAFF. The J gene is TRBJ1-1, the V gene TRBV14; D is unclear. The CDR3 runs to 13 residues. Germline CDR1 reads SGHDN; CDR2 reads FVKESK. Based on the CDR3 plus reference TRBV14 and TRBJ1-1, the full variable domain is EAGVTQFPSHSVIEKGQTVTLRCDPISGHDNLYWYRRVMGKEIKFLLHFVKESKQDESGMPNNRFLAERTGGTYSTLKVQPAELEDSGVYFCASSQGISPEAFFGQGTRLTVV.

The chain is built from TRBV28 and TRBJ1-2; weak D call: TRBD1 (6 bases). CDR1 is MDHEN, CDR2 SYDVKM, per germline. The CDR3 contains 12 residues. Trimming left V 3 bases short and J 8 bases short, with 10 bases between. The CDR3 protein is CASSLQGKGYTF. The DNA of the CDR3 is TGTGCCAGCAGTTTGCAGGGGAAAGGCTACACCTTC.

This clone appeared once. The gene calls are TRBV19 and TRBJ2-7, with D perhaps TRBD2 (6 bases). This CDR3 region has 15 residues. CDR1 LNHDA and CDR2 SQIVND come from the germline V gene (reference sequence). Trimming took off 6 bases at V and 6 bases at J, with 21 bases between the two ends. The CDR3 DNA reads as TGTGCCAGTAGGAAAATCGACATTCTGGAGGGCGAGCAGTACTTC. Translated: CASRKIDILEGEQYF.